The source of this TCR beta chain is a study of blood T cell repertoires in COVID-19. The data were produced by immunoSEQ multiplex PCR, yet TCRdb's version contains in-frame clones alone and is incomplete. This table has some 370,000 clones, 80% to 85% appearing once. The V end was cut by 2 bases, the J end by 2 bases, with 10 bases between. Looked up from germline, CDR1 is GTSNPN and CDR2 is SVGIG (reference sequence). The CDR3 contains 13 residues. The sample was PBMCs or T cells enriched from blood (not recorded which). The sequence came from a woman aged 50 to 65 who had recovered from COVID-19. The chain employs TRBV30 and TRBJ2-7; no definite D call. CDR3 residues: CAWSPHTTYEQYF. Written as DNA, the CDR3 is TGTGCCTGGAGTCCACACACTACCTACGAGCAGTACTTC.